This T cell receptor (beta chain) is from a study of cytomegalovirus exposure and HLA in healthy donors. At the level of the study: There were some 380 genotyped donors. Of these, about 81% fell in the genetic ancestry cluster associated with self-reported Caucasian donors.

As for this clone: Its antigen remains unknown.

The V end lost 5 bases, the J end lost 4 bases, and 9 bases lay between the germline ends. The germline CDR1 and CDR2 sequences are KGHSH and LQKENI. This CDR3 is built from 14 residues. The PCR contained 60 Vbeta and 13 Jbeta primers. Assay used: immunoSEQ multiplex PCR; TCRdb lists only in-frame clones, some missing. Of about 190,000 clones listed, roughly 81% are singletons. Study-level points and caveats: Later analysis identified several of the most significant clusters that appeared linked to common viral pathogens. The classifier, whose performance was assessed in both the original and validation cohorts, reportedly diagnosed cytomegalovirus status with high specificity and sensitivity.

V and J are TRBV18 and TRBJ1-6; D is unclear. Sequencing was done on a sample of PBMCs. The TCR comes from a woman aged 25 to 45 in good health and CMV-seropositive. DNA of the CDR3: TGTGCCAGCTCATCGGTCGAGTATAATTCACCCCTCCACTTT. It is translated as CASSSVEYNSPLHF.